Listed below are T cell receptor beta chains from one sample, sequenced in a study of blood T cell repertoires in COVID-19. Sequencing was performed with immunoSEQ multiplex PCR; in TCRdb, only in-frame clones are kept and a portion is missing. The sample includes approximately 140,000 clones, almost 90% of them seen just once. The sample was peripheral blood. Receptor source: a human donor in a cohort sampled during active COVID-19. Each CDR3 is given with its conserved first and last residue. D genes are given only for firm matches. Expanded clones are given a class, and other clones once, few, many or no size at all.

v_gene: TRBV4-2
abundance: .
d_gene: .
j_gene: TRBJ2-5
CDR3aa: CASSQLAGAQETQYF
CDR3nt: TGTGCCAGCAGCCAGTTGGCGGGGGCTCAAGAGACCCAGTACTTC

v_gene: TRBV4-3
abundance: once
d_gene: .
j_gene: TRBJ1-6
CDR3aa: CASSQGGAYNSPLHF
CDR3nt: TGCGCCAGCAGCCAAGGCGGGGCTTACAATTCACCCCTCCACTTT

v_gene: TRBV7-3
abundance: .
d_gene: TRBD1
j_gene: TRBJ1-6
CDR3aa: CASSLAGGAGRDPYNSPLHF
CDR3nt: TGTGCCAGCAGCCTCGCAGGGGGCGCGGGAAGGGACCCCTATAATTCACCCCTCCACTTT

v_gene: TRBV28
abundance: .
d_gene: TRBD1
j_gene: TRBJ2-5
CDR3aa: CASSFLGYRGQETQYF
CDR3nt: TGTGCCAGCAGTTTTTTGGGCTACAGGGGGCAAGAGACCCAGTACTTC

v_gene: TRBV14
abundance: .
d_gene: TRBD1
j_gene: TRBJ2-3
CDR3aa: CASSQDVGTGHTDTQYF
CDR3nt: TGTGCCAGCAGCCAAGATGTGGGGACAGGGCACACAGATACGCAGTATTTT

v_gene: TRBV7-8
abundance: .
d_gene: TRBD1
j_gene: TRBJ2-2
CDR3aa: CASSLRQGSGELFF
CDR3nt: TGTGCCAGCAGCTTACGACAGGGCTCCGGGGAGCTGTTTTTT

v_gene: TRBV30
abundance: .
d_gene: .
j_gene: TRBJ2-1
CDR3aa: CAWSVGDANYNEQFF
CDR3nt: TGTGCCTGGAGTGTAGGAGACGCTAACTACAATGAGCAGTTCTTC

v_gene: TRBV30
abundance: .
d_gene: .
j_gene: TRBJ2-2
CDR3aa: CAWSVGSGSTGELFF
CDR3nt: TGTGCCTGGAGTGTAGGGTCAGGGTCCACCGGGGAGCTGTTTTTT

v_gene: TRBV6-6
abundance: .
d_gene: .
j_gene: TRBJ2-1
CDR3aa: CASSYSGIEQFF
CDR3nt: TGTGCCAGCAGTTACAGCGGCATTGAGCAGTTCTTC

v_gene: TRBV5-5
abundance: .
d_gene: .
j_gene: TRBJ2-7
CDR3aa: CASSLLASYEQYF
CDR3nt: TGTGCCAGCAGCTTGTTAGCATCCTACGAGCAGTACTTC

v_gene: TRBV5-6
abundance: .
d_gene: .
j_gene: TRBJ2-3
CDR3aa: CASNSLGSDTQYF
CDR3nt: TGTGCCAGCAACTCGCTCGGTTCGGATACGCAGTATTTT

v_gene: TRBV5-4
abundance: .
d_gene: .
j_gene: TRBJ2-1
CDR3aa: CASSPGEYNEQFF
CDR3nt: TGTGCCAGCAGCCCGGGAGAATACAATGAGCAGTTCTTC

v_gene: TRBV7-9
abundance: .
d_gene: TRBD2
j_gene: TRBJ2-3
CDR3aa: CASSPRTSGGRQYF
CDR3nt: TGTGCCAGCAGCCCAAGGACTAGCGGGGGGAGGCAGTATTTT

v_gene: TRBV11-3
abundance: .
d_gene: TRBD1
j_gene: TRBJ2-5
CDR3aa: CASSKKTGLQETQYF
CDR3nt: TGTGCCAGCAGCAAGAAGACAGGGCTACAAGAGACCCAGTACTTC

v_gene: TRBV19
abundance: .
d_gene: TRBD1
j_gene: TRBJ1-1
CDR3aa: CASSNTGTGDTEAFF
CDR3nt: TGTGCCAGTAGTAACACCGGGACAGGGGATACTGAAGCTTTCTTT

v_gene: TRBV27
abundance: .
d_gene: .
j_gene: TRBJ2-1
CDR3aa: CASSQSSYNEQFF
CDR3nt: TGTGCCAGCAGTCAGTCCTCCTACAATGAGCAGTTCTTC

v_gene: TRBV3-1/TRBV3-2
abundance: .
d_gene: .
j_gene: TRBJ2-1
CDR3aa: CASSQEAFNEQFF
CDR3nt: TGTGCCAGCAGCCAAGAAGCATTCAATGAGCAGTTCTTC

v_gene: TRBV2
abundance: .
d_gene: TRBD1
j_gene: TRBJ2-7
CDR3aa: CASIRDRGLYEQYF
CDR3nt: TGTGCCAGCATACGGGACAGGGGGCTCTACGAGCAGTACTTC

v_gene: TRBV18
abundance: .
d_gene: TRBD1
j_gene: TRBJ1-6
CDR3aa: CASSPGQGESPLHF
CDR3nt: TGTGCCAGCTCACCGGGACAGGGGGAATCACCCCTCCACTTT

v_gene: TRBV7-3
abundance: .
d_gene: TRBD2
j_gene: TRBJ2-5
CDR3aa: CASSSGLAGAGETQYF
CDR3nt: TGTGCCAGCAGCTCCGGACTAGCGGGAGCGGGGGAGACCCAGTACTTC

v_gene: TRBV4-3
abundance: .
d_gene: TRBD1
j_gene: TRBJ1-1
CDR3aa: CASSRQPGQTNTEAFF
CDR3nt: TGCGCCAGCAGCCGCCAACCGGGACAGACGAACACTGAAGCTTTCTTT

v_gene: TRBV28
abundance: few
d_gene: TRBD1
j_gene: TRBJ1-6
CDR3aa: CASNEGTGLPLHF
CDR3nt: TGTGCCAGCAACGAAGGGACAGGATTACCCCTCCACTTT

v_gene: TRBV6-2/TRBV6-3
abundance: .
d_gene: TRBD1
j_gene: TRBJ1-2
CDR3aa: CASSSMDRGGYGYTF
CDR3nt: TGTGCCAGCAGTTCCATGGACAGGGGCGGCTATGGCTACACCTTC

v_gene: TRBV5-4
abundance: .
d_gene: TRBD2
j_gene: TRBJ2-5
CDR3aa: CASSELAGGPTKETQYF
CDR3nt: TGTGCCAGCAGCGAACTAGCGGGGGGACCCACTAAAGAGACCCAGTACTTC

v_gene: TRBV6-1
abundance: .
d_gene: .
j_gene: TRBJ1-6
CDR3aa: CASSDIRARNSPLHF
CDR3nt: TGTGCCAGCAGTGATATCAGGGCCCGGAATTCACCCCTCCACTTT

v_gene: TRBV11-1
abundance: .
d_gene: TRBD2
j_gene: TRBJ2-1
CDR3aa: CASSLASGTYENEQFF
CDR3nt: TGTGCCAGCAGCTTGGCTAGCGGTACCTATGAAAATGAGCAGTTCTTC

v_gene: TRBV11-2
abundance: .
d_gene: TRBD2
j_gene: TRBJ2-5
CDR3aa: CASSFSSGPGETQYF
CDR3nt: TGTGCCAGCAGCTTCTCTAGCGGCCCCGGGGAGACCCAGTACTTC

v_gene: TRBV18
abundance: .
d_gene: .
j_gene: TRBJ1-1
CDR3aa: CASSPPPGNTEAFF
CDR3nt: TGTGCCAGCTCACCACCGCCGGGGAACACTGAAGCTTTCTTT

v_gene: TRBV7-9
abundance: few
d_gene: .
j_gene: TRBJ1-6
CDR3aa: CASSSPGLLDSPLHF
CDR3nt: TGTGCCAGCAGCTCCCCGGGACTTCTCGACTCACCCCTCCACTTT

v_gene: TRBV7-2
abundance: .
d_gene: TRBD1
j_gene: TRBJ2-7
CDR3aa: CASSLTDRGVEQYF
CDR3nt: TGTGCCAGCAGCTTAACGGACAGGGGAGTCGAGCAGTACTTC

v_gene: TRBV27
abundance: .
d_gene: TRBD1
j_gene: TRBJ2-1
CDR3aa: CASSVRGRGYNEQFF
CDR3nt: TGTGCCAGCAGTGTCAGGGGGCGCGGGTACAATGAGCAGTTCTTC

v_gene: TRBV4-3
abundance: once
d_gene: TRBD1
j_gene: TRBJ1-2
CDR3aa: CASSQALRTGLVDNYGYTF
CDR3nt: TGCGCCAGCAGCCAAGCCTTAAGGACAGGGCTCGTCGATAACTATGGCTACACCTTC

v_gene: TRBV5-1
abundance: .
d_gene: .
j_gene: TRBJ2-1
CDR3aa: CASTVTTSYNEQFF
CDR3nt: TGCGCCAGCACTGTGACTACCTCCTACAATGAGCAGTTCTTC

v_gene: TRBV27
abundance: .
d_gene: TRBD1
j_gene: TRBJ2-1
CDR3aa: CASSLSISGGDREQFF
CDR3nt: TGTGCCAGCAGTTTATCGATTTCAGGGGGCGACCGCGAGCAGTTCTTC

v_gene: TRBV7-9
abundance: .
d_gene: TRBD1
j_gene: TRBJ2-7
CDR3aa: CASSLGTGREQYF
CDR3nt: TGTGCCAGCAGCTTAGGGACAGGGAGGGAGCAGTACTTC

v_gene: TRBV7-2
abundance: .
d_gene: .
j_gene: TRBJ1-5
CDR3aa: CASSRGSTNNQPQHF
CDR3nt: TGTGCCAGCAGCCGGGGATCGACCAACAATCAGCCCCAGCATTTT